The 10 T cell receptor beta chains below were found in one sample sequenced in a study of human T cells and chemical hapten exposure. TCRdb independently ran MiXCR on the RACE reads; one entry per CDR3 protein. The sample consists of around 300,000 distinct CDR3 sequences, around 7% of them appearing once. Specified time point: patch test 1, 2 weeks after DPC sensitization. The sample's treatment: therapeutic diphenylcyclopropenone sensitization with weekly scalp DPC. Source: whole blood, taken in connection with sensitization to the hapten diphenylcyclopropenone (DPC). The receptors come from a woman in her late teens or twenties with alopecia areata. Some clones in this sample may be carry-over from other donors' samples.

V is TRBV12-3 or TRBV12-4 and J is TRBJ1-5; D remains ambiguous. This CDR3 spans 13 amino acids. V lost 3 bases and J 3 bases, leaving 6 bases between the germline ends. CDR3 bases: TGTGCCAGCAGTTTTACAGTCAATCAGCCCCAGCATTTT. Its protein is CASSFTVNQPQHF.

This clonotype showed up many times. V gene TRBV7-9 combines with J gene TRBJ2-7; 8 nucleotides agree with TRBD1. V was pared by 6 bases and J by 2 bases, with 6 bases of the junction left unmatched. CDR1 is SEHNR, CDR2 FQNEAQ, per germline (reference sequence). The CDR3 loop spans 14 amino acids. The DNA of the CDR3 is TGTGCCAGCAGTACCGGGACAGGAACCTACGAGCAGTACTTC. It encodes CASSTGTGTYEQYF.

In this sample, this clonotype turned up many times. V and J are TRBV7-3 and TRBJ1-3; TRBD1 aligns across 7 bases. Germline trimming cut 4 bases from V and 9 bases from J; bases unmatched to any gene: 18. Germline values: CDR1 SGHTA, CDR2 FQGTGA. The CDR3 contains 17 residues. The DNA of the CDR3 is TGTGCCAGCAGCTCCCCCGGCGGGGGACAGCCTGATTTCACCATATATTTT. Amino acids: CASSSPGGGQPDFTIYF.

The rearrangement uses TRBV13 and TRBJ2-4; 7 bases align to TRBD1. The CDR3 has 17 residues. With V trimmed by 5 bases and J by 0 bases, 10 bases remained unmatched. Germline CDR1 and CDR2: PRHDT and FYEKMQ (reference sequence). CDR3: CASSPTGQSLAKNIQYF. DNA of the CDR3: TGTGCCAGCAGCCCCACGGGACAGTCTTTAGCCAAAAACATTCAGTACTTC.

This clonotype showed up many times. The J gene is TRBJ2-6, the V gene TRBV4-3, with D perhaps given as TRBD1 or TRBD2 (5 bases each). This CDR3 is built from 18 residues. Deletions cut 5 bases from V and 0 bases from J, with 17 bases between. Germline loops: CDR1 LGHNA, CDR2 YSLEER. The CDR3 region is CASSYFGQGDSGANVLTF. The CDR3 nucleotides read TGCGCCAGCAGCTATTTCGGGCAGGGAGACTCTGGGGCCAACGTCCTGACTTTC.

This clonotype was observed at least ten times. The V and J genes are TRBV28 and TRBJ1-1; TRBD1 matches 9 bases. Losses at the gene ends were 6 bases for V and 4 bases for J; bases not matched to a gene: 6. Germline-derived CDR1 and CDR2 are MDHEN and SYDVKM. This CDR3 region has 14 residues. The CDR3 DNA is TGTGCCAGCAGCCTCCGGGACAGGGTCACTGAAGCTTTCTTT. This gives the protein CASSLRDRVTEAFF.

This clonotype has a count of ten or more. This chain uses TRBV7-2 with TRBJ2-3; 11 bases are a match to TRBD2. CDR1 is SGHTA and CDR2 is FQGNSA in the germline V gene. CDR3 size: 16 residues. After removal of 1 base from V and 5 bases from J, the junction contained 5 bases not matched to a gene. The CDR3 spells CASSLVTSGVGDTQYF. The DNA for the CDR3 is TGTGCCAGCAGCTTAGTGACTAGCGGGGTGGGAGATACGCAGTATTTT.

This chain joins TRBV20-1 and TRBJ1-1, with a possible D match to TRBD1 (6 bases). Trimming stripped 2 bases from V and 3 bases from J, with 7 bases between. The CDR3 length is 12 residues. The germline CDR1 and CDR2 sequences are DFQATT and SNEGSKA (reference sequence). DNA of the CDR3: TGCAGTGCTAGACACAGGGACACTGAAGCTTTCTTT. This encodes CSARHRDTEAFF.

This clonotype showed up just a few times. The rearrangement links TRBV3-1 to TRBJ1-2; D gene uncertain. The CDR3 loop spans 16 amino acids. The V and J ends lost 0 bases and 4 bases respectively, with 15 bases between them. CDR1 LGHDT and CDR2 YNNKEL come from the germline V gene (reference sequence). Here the CDR3 reads CASSQDLDRVLYGYTF. The CDR3 coding sequence is TGTGCCAGCAGCCAAGATCTGGACCGGGTCCTCTATGGCTACACCTTC.

The table lists this clonotype with a count of one. The chain employs TRBV18 and TRBJ1-1; weak D call: TRBD1 (6 bases). The CDR3 runs to 16 residues. Between the trimmed V and J ends, which lost 3 bases and 1 base, there was a span of 15 bases. CDR1 is KGHSH and CDR2 is LQKENI in the germline V gene. The CDR3 nucleotides are TGTGCCAGCTCACCCTTACAGGGAATTGAGAACACTGAAGCTTTCTTT. Residues: CASSPLQGIENTEAFF.